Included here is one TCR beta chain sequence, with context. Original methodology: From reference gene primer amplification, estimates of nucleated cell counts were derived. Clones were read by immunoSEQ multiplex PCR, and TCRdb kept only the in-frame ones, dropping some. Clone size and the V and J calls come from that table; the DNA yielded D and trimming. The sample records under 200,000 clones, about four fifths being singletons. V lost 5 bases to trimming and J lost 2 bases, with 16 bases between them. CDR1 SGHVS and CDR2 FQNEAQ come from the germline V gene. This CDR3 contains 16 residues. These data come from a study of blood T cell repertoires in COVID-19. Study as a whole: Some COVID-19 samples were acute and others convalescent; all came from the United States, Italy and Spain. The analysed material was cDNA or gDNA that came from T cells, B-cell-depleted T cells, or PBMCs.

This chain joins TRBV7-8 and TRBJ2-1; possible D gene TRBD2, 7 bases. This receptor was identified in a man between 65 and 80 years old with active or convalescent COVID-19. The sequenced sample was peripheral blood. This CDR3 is CASSPIWGGAYNEQFF. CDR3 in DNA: TGTGCCAGCAGCCCTATTTGGGGGGGCGCCTACAATGAGCAGTTCTTC.